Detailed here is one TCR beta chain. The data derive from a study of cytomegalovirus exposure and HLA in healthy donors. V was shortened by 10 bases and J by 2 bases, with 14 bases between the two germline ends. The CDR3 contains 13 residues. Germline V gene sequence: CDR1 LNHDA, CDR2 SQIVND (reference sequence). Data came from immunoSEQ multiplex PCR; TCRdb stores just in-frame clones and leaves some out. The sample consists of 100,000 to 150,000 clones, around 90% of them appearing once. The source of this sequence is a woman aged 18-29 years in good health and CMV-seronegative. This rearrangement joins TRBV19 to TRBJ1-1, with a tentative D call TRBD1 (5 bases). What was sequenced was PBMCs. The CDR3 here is CATLNGGNTEAFF. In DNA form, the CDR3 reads TGTGCCACCCTTAACGGGGGTAACACTGAAGCTTTCTTT.